The clone carrying this TCR beta chain was detected many times. TCRdb fed the reads into MiXCR, producing one record per CDR3 protein. The sample includes roughly 500,000 distinct CDR3 sequences, roughly 10% of them seen just once. The data belong to a study of T cell repertoires in cytomegalovirus infection. The length of the CDR3 is 16 residues. CDR1 is SGHAT, CDR2 FQNNGV, per germline. With 4 bases removed from V and 6 bases from J, the gap between germline ends came to 19 bases. The rearrangement uses TRBV11-2 and TRBJ2-1, with D perhaps being TRBD1 or TRBD2 (5 bases each). Sequencing was done on a sample of PBMCs. This receptor was identified in a human donor in good health (CMV status not recorded). Some clones in this sample may be carry-over from other donors' samples. CDR3 region: CASSSRPGLQGNEQFF. For the CDR3, the DNA is TGTGCCAGCAGCTCACGTCCGGGGCTGCAGGGCAATGAGCAGTTCTTC.